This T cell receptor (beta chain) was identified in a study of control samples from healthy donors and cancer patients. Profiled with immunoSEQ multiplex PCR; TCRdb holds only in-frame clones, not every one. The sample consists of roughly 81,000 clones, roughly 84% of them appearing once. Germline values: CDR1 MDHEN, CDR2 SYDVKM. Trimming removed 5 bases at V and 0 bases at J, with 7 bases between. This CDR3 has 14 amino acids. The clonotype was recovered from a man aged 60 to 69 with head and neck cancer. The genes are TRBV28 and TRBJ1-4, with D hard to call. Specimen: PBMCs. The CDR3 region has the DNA TGTGCCAGCAGTCTGCCGGCAACTAATGAAAAACTGTTTTTT. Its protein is CASSLPATNEKLFF.